This passage covers 22 T cell receptor beta chains from one sample sequenced in a study of CD8 T cells in Susac syndrome. Random-hexamer reverse transcription was applied to 0.5 to 1 ug RNA. MiXCR, applied by TCRdb to the immunoSEQ multiplex PCR reads, yields one record per CDR3 protein. The sample holds about 180,000 distinct CDR3 sequences, 94% seen once. Sequencing was carried out using CD4+ T cells from PBMCs. The receptors stem from a human donor with Susac syndrome.

The chain links TRBV12-3 or TRBV12-4 to TRBJ2-7; unclear D gene. This CDR3 is built from 12 residues. The germline V and J ends were trimmed by 3 bases and 7 bases, with 10 bases remaining between them. The CDR3 is CASSFWGGEQYF. The DNA for the CDR3 is TGTGCCAGCAGTTTCTGGGGTGGTGAGCAGTACTTC.

The gene calls are TRBV11-2 and TRBJ1-1; D is ambiguous. The CDR3 spans 16 residues. The germline CDR1 and CDR2 sequences are SGHAT and FQNNGV. V was cut by 5 bases and J by 7 bases, with 23 bases left in between. CDR3 DNA: TGTGCCAGCAGCCGCGATTTAAGCGTAGGCGAAGGTGAAGCTTTCTTT. Translating it yields CASSRDLSVGEGEAFF.

V is TRBV19 and J is TRBJ1-1; a weak D match, TRBD1 (5 bases). CDR3 length: 14 residues. Germline V lookup: CDR1 LNHDA, CDR2 SQIVND (reference sequence). Deletions cut 5 bases from V and 1 base from J, with 11 bases between. As DNA, the CDR3 is TGTGCCAGTAGTCCCAGGGTAGGGAACACTGAAGCTTTCTTT. Its protein product is CASSPRVGNTEAFF.

The V and J genes are TRBV3-1 and TRBJ2-7; D is perhaps TRBD1 (5 bases). CDR1 and CDR2 (germline): LGHDT, YNNKEL (reference sequence). The CDR3 covers 14 residues. Trimming removed 1 base from V and 3 bases from J, with 10 bases in between. The CDR3 DNA sequence: TGTGCCAGCAGCCAAGCACAGGATTTCTACGAGCAGTACTTC. This gives the protein CASSQAQDFYEQYF.

This chain joins TRBV9 and TRBJ2-1, with TRBD1 matching over 7 bases. The trim removed 4 bases at V and 4 bases at J, leaving 11 bases unmatched. Germline CDR1 SGDLS, CDR2 YYNGEE. The CDR3 runs 16 residues. The CDR3 DNA is TGTGCCAGCAGCATTATGGCCGGGACAGAATACAATGAGCAGTTCTTC. It yields the protein CASSIMAGTEYNEQFF. The entire variable domain, with the rest obtained from reference TRBV9 and TRBJ2-1, is as follows: DSGVTQTPKHLITATGQRVTLRCSPRSGDLSVYWYQQSLDQGLQFLIQYYNGEERAKGNILERFSAQQFPDLHSELNLSSLELGDSALYFCASSIMAGTEYNEQFFGPGTRLTVL.

The J gene is TRBJ2-3, the V gene TRBV5-6, with D uncertain. The CDR3 is made up of 14 amino acids. Trimming stripped 6 bases from V and 5 bases from J, with 16 bases between. The germline V gene has CDR1 SGHDT and CDR2 YYEEEE. The CDR3 region is CASTLDPRKDTQYF. Here the CDR3 DNA reads TGTGCCAGCACCCTGGACCCGCGGAAAGATACGCAGTATTTT.

The chain carries TRBV6-5 and TRBJ1-2, with TRBD1 matching 7 bases. Germline CDR1 is MNHEY and CDR2 is SVGAGI. This CDR3 has 15 amino acids. V lost 2 bases and J lost 3; bases outside the gene matches: 6. In DNA form, the CDR3 reads TGTGCCAGCAGTTACAGCGCAGGGGGGGACTATGGCTACACCTTC. Residues: CASSYSAGGDYGYTF.

This clonotype has a single count. The rearrangement uses TRBV30 and TRBJ1-1; a possible D gene is TRBD1 (5 bases). The length of the CDR3 is 13 residues. Trimming removed 2 bases at V and 3 bases at J, with 10 bases between. Germline values: CDR1 GTSNPN, CDR2 SVGIG (reference sequence). The CDR3 spells CAWSRGVDTEAFF. CDR3 DNA: TGTGCCTGGAGTAGGGGCGTGGACACTGAAGCTTTCTTT.

The chain joins TRBV12-3 or TRBV12-4 to TRBJ1-1; D is unclear. V was trimmed by 3 bases and J by 3 bases, leaving 5 bases between them. CDR3 length equals 12 residues. The DNA for the CDR3 is TGTGCCAGCAGTTTCGTTGACACTGAAGCTTTCTTT. This translates into CASSFVDTEAFF.

The chain links TRBV7-9 to TRBJ2-7; a weak D match, TRBD1 (5 bases). The CDR3 extends over 15 amino acids. Trimming took 5 bases from V and 1 from J, leaving 15 bases between them. Germline CDR1 SEHNR, CDR2 FQNEAQ (reference sequence). The CDR3, as DNA: TGTGCCAGCAGCAGCCTTTTCCAGGGATCCTACGAGCAGTACTTC. Translating it yields CASSSLFQGSYEQYF.

This clonotype is a singleton in its sample. J is TRBJ2-5 and V is TRBV2; the D gene could be TRBD1 or TRBD2 (5 bases each). The CDR3 has 12 residues. The V end lost 8 bases, the J end lost 3 bases, and 10 bases lay between the germline ends. From germline, CDR1 is SNHLY and CDR2 FYNNEI. DNA for the CDR3: TGTGCCAGCGGGGGTTGGAAAGAGACCCAGTACTTC. Translation gives CASGGWKETQYF.

This clonotype was observed a single time. The chain couples TRBV9 to TRBJ1-6, with 7 positions matching TRBD1. The CDR3 totals 15 residues. The junction had 6 bases not matched to a gene; V was cut back by 0 bases and J by 9 bases. CDR1 and CDR2 (germline): SGDLS, YYNGEE. The CDR3 DNA follows: TGTGCCAGCAGCGTAGCTGAGGGGGCCGGTTCACCCCTCCACTTT. This sequence encodes CASSVAEGAGSPLHF.

DNA of the CDR3: TGCAGCGTTGAGATGGATAAGAACTATGGCTACACCTTC. It translates to CSVEMDKNYGYTF. The chain uses TRBV29-1 and TRBJ1-2; D unresolved. Germline CDR1 reads SQVTM; CDR2 reads ANQGSEA. CDR3 length: 13 amino acids. Trimming shortened V by 3 bases and J by 2 bases, and 10 bases separated the two germline ends.

The chain joins TRBV3-1 to TRBJ2-4; the D is unclear. V lost 2 bases, J lost 2 bases, and 7 bases lay in between. Germline V gene sequence: CDR1 LGHDT, CDR2 YNNKEL (reference sequence). CDR3 length: 14 residues. The chain's CDR3 is CASSQLGSKNIQYF. The CDR3 DNA sequence: TGTGCCAGCAGCCAATTGGGGTCCAAAAACATTCAGTACTTC.

This chain connects TRBV24-1 to TRBJ2-1; a possible D gene is TRBD2 (5 bases). The germline V gene encodes CDR1 KGHDR and CDR2 SFDVKD. The germline V and J ends were trimmed by 4 bases and 9 bases, with 12 bases remaining between them. CDR3 length: 13 amino acids. The CDR3: CATSDYPRGEQFF. The DNA of the CDR3 is TGTGCCACCAGTGACTACCCCCGGGGTGAGCAGTTCTTC.

This chain links TRBV29-1 with TRBJ1-1; D may be TRBD1 (5 bases). The germline gives CDR1 SQVTM, CDR2 ANQGSEA. There are 11 residues in the CDR3. The V gene lost 4 bases and the J gene lost 7 bases, with 10 bases spanning the gap. Here the CDR3 reads CSVAQGSEAFF. The CDR3 DNA follows: TGCAGCGTTGCCCAGGGAAGTGAAGCTTTCTTT.

The CDR3 loop reads CASSGGRGNTGELFF. In DNA, the CDR3 is TGTGCCAGCAGCGGGGGACGGGGGAACACCGGGGAGCTGTTTTTT. The chain uses TRBV7-9 and TRBJ2-2; the D call may be TRBD1 or TRBD2 (5 bases each). Germline CDR1 reads SEHNR; CDR2 reads FQNEAQ (reference sequence). This CDR3 has 15 amino acids. V shed 5 bases and J shed 1 base, with 11 bases lying between them.

The V and J genes are TRBV2 and TRBJ2-3; tentatively, D is TRBD1 (8 bases). Trimming took off 4 bases at V and 7 bases at J, with 15 bases between the two ends. The germline V gene encodes CDR1 SNHLY and CDR2 FYNNEI. This CDR3 contains 14 residues. DNA of the CDR3: TGTGCCAGCAGTGCACAGGGGGGGGAGAATACGCAGTATTTT. Its protein product is CASSAQGGENTQYF.

This sequence joins TRBV7-9 and TRBJ1-2; D is ambiguous. V lost 6 bases to trimming and J lost 7 bases, with 27 bases between them. The CDR3 has 17 residues. Germline loops: CDR1 SEHNR, CDR2 FQNEAQ (reference sequence). DNA for the CDR3: TGTGCCAGCAGACTCGACAATCCCCAGACAAGTCTCTCTGGCTACACCTTC. Translation gives CASRLDNPQTSLSGYTF.

The rearrangement links TRBV6-6 to TRBJ1-2; D not certain. Germline-derived CDR1 and CDR2 are MNHNY and SVGAGI (reference sequence). There are 12 residues in the CDR3. V was cut by 2 bases and J by 7 bases, with 8 bases left in between. Here the CDR3 reads CASSYSKGGYTF. As DNA, the CDR3 is TGTGCCAGCAGTTACAGTAAGGGTGGCTACACCTTC.

V and J are TRBV15 and TRBJ2-7; D is possibly TRBD2 (5 bases). Trimming cost V 1 base and J 2 bases, with 12 bases left between them. Germline CDR1 LNHNV, CDR2 YYDKDF (reference sequence). The CDR3 consists of 15 residues. The CDR3 is CATSRGVATTYEQYF. The CDR3 DNA sequence: TGTGCCACCAGCAGAGGGGTAGCGACTACCTACGAGCAGTACTTC.

The rearrangement links TRBV29-1 to TRBJ2-5; the D call may be TRBD1 or TRBD2 (5 bases each). The germline gives CDR1 SQVTM, CDR2 ANQGSEA. CDR3 length: 17 residues. The ends were cut back, 4 bases at V and 4 bases at J, with 25 bases in the middle. The CDR3 loop is CSVARAGLAHGGETQYF. The CDR3 DNA follows: TGCAGCGTTGCCCGAGCCGGGCTAGCCCATGGGGGAGAGACCCAGTACTTC.